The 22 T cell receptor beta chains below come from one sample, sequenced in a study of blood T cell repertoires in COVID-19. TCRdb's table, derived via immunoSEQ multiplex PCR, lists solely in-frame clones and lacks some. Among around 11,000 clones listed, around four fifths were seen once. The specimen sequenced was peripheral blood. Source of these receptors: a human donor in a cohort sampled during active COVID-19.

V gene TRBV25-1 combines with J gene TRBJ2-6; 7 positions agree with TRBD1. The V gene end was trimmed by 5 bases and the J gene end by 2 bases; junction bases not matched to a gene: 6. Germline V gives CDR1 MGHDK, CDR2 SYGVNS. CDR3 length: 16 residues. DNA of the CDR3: TGTGCCAGCAGTTCCGGGCAGGGGGCTGGGGCCAACGTCCTGACTTTC. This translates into CASSSGQGAGANVLTF. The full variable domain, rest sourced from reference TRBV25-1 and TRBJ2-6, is EADIYQTPRYLVIGTGKKITLECSQTMGHDKMYWYQQDPGMELHLIHYSYGVNSTEKGDLSSESTVSRIRTEHFPLTLESARPSHTSQYLCASSSGQGAGANVLTFGAGSRLTVL.

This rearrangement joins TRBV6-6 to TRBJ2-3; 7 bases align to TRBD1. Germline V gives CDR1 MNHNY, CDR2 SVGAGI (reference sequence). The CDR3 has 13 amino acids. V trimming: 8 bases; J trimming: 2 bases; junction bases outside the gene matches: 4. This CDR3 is CASWDRPTDTQYF. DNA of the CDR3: TGTGCCAGCTGGGACAGACCCACAGATACGCAGTATTTT.

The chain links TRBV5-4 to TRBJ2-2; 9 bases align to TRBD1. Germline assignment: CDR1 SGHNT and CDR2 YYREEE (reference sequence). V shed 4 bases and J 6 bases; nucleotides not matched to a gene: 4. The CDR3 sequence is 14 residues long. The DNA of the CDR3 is TGTGCCAGCAGCATACAGGGGGCGGCCGGGGAGCTGTTTTTT. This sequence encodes CASSIQGAAGELFF.

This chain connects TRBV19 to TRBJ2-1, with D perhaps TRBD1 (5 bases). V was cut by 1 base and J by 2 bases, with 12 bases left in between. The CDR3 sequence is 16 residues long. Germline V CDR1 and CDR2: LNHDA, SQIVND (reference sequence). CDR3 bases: TGTGCCAGTAGTATAGGAGCAGGGATCACCTACAATGAGCAGTTCTTC. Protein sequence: CASSIGAGITYNEQFF.

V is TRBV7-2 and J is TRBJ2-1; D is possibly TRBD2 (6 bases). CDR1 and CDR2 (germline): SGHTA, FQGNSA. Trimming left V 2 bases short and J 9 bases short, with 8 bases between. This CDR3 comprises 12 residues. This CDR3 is CASSLYGGEQFF. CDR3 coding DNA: TGTGCCAGCAGCTTATACGGGGGTGAGCAGTTCTTC.

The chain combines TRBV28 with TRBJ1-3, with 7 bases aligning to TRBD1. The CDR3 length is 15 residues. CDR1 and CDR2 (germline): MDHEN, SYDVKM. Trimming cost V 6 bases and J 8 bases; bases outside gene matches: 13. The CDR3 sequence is CASRPGQAKWDTIYF. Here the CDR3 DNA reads TGTGCCAGCAGACCCGGACAGGCGAAATGGGACACCATATATTTT. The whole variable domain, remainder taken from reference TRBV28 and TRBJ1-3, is DVKVTQSSRYLVKRTGEKVFLECVQDMDHENMFWYRQDPGLGLRLIYFSYDVKMKEKGDIPEGYSVSREKKERFSLILESASTNQTSMYLCASRPGQAKWDTIYFGEGSWLTVV.

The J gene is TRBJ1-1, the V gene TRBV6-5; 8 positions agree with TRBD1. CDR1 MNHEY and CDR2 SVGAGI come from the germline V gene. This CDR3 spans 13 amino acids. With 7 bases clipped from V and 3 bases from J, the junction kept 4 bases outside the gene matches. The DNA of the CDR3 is TGTGCCAGCATTATACAGGGGGACACTGAAGCTTTCTTT. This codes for CASIIQGDTEAFF.

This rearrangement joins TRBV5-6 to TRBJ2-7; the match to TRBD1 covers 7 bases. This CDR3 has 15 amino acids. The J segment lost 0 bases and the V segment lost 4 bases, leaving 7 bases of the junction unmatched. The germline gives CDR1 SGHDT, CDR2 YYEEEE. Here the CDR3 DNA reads TGTGCCAGCAGCGCCCTAGGGACAGTCTCCTACGAGCAGTACTTC. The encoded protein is CASSALGTVSYEQYF.

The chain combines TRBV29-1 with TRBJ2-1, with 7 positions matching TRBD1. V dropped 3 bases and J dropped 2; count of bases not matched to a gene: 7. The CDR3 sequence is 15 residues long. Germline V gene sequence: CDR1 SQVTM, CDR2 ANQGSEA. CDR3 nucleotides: TGCAGCGTTGACACTCAGGGGGAACCCTACAATGAGCAGTTCTTC. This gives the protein CSVDTQGEPYNEQFF.

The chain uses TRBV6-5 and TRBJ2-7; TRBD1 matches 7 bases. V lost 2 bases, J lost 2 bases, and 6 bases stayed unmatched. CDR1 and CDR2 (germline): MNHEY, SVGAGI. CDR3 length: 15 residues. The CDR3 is CASSYGQALTYEQYF. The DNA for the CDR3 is TGTGCCAGCAGTTACGGACAGGCCCTTACCTACGAGCAGTACTTC.

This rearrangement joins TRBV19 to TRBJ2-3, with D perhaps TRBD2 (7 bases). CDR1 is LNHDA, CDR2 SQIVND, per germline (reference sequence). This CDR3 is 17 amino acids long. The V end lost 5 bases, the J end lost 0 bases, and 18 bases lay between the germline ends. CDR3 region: CASSGGGTTTSTDTQYF. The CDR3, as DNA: TGTGCCAGTAGTGGAGGGGGGACTACAACTAGCACAGATACGCAGTATTTT.

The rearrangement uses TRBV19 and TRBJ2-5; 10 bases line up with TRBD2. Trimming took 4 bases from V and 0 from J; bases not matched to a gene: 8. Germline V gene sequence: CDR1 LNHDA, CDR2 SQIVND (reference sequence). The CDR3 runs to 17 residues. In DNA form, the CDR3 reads TGTGCCAGTAGTACCCAAGGACTAGCGGTGTACCAAGAGACCCAGTACTTC. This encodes CASSTQGLAVYQETQYF.

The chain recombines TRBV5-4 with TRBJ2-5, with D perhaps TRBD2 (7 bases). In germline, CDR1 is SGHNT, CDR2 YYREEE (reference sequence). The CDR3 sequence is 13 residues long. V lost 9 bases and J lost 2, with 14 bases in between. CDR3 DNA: TGTGCCACATCTGGGGGGGCACAAGAGACCCAGTACTTC. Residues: CATSGGAQETQYF. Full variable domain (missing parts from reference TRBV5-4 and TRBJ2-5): ETGVTQSPTHLIKTRGQQVTLRCSSQSGHNTVSWYQQALGQGPQFIFQYYREEENGRGNFPPRFSGLQFPNYSSELNVNALELDDSALYLCATSGGAQETQYFGPGTRLLVL.

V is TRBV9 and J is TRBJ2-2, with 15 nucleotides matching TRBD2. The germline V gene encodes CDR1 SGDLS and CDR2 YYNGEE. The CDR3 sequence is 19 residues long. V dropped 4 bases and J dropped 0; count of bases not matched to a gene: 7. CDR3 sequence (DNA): TGTGCCAGCAGCCCACCGGGACTAGCGGGAGGTACGAACACCGGGGAGCTGTTTTTT. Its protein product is CASSPPGLAGGTNTGELFF.

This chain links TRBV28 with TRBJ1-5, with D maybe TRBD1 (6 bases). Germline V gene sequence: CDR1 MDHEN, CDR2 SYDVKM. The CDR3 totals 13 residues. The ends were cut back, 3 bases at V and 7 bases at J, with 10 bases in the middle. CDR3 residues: CASSFRGRQPQHF. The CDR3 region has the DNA TGTGCCAGCAGTTTCAGGGGCCGGCAGCCCCAGCATTTT.

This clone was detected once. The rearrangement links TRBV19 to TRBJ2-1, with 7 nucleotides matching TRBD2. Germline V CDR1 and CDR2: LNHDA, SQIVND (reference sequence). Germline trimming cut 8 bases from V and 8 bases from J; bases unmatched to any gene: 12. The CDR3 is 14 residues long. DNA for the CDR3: TGTGCCAGTGTAAGCGGGGATCTTAGTCATGAGCAGTTCTTC. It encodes CASVSGDLSHEQFF.

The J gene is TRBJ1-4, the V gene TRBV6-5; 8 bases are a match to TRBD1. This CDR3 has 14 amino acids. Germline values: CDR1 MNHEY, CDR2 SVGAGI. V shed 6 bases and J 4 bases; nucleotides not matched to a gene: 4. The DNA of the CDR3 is TGTGCCAGCAGACACGACAGGGGTAATGAAAAACTGTTTTTT. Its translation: CASRHDRGNEKLFF.

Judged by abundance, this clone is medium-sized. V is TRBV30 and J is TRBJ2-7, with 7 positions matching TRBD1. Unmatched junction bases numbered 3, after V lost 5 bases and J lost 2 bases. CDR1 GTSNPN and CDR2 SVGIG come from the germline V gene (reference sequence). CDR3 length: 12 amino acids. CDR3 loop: CAWGQVAYEQYF. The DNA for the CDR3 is TGTGCCTGGGGACAGGTGGCCTACGAGCAGTACTTC.

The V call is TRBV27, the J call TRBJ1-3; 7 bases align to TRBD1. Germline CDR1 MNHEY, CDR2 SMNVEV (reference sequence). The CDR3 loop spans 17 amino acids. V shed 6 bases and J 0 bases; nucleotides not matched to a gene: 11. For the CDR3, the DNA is TGTGCCAGCAGCAGACAGGGAACCTCACTCTCTGGAAACACCATATATTTT. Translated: CASSRQGTSLSGNTIYF.

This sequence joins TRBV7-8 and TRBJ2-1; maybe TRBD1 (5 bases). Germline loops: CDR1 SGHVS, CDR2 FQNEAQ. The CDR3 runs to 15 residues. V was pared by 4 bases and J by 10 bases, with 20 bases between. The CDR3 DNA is TGTGCCAGCAGCTCCCCCGAGACTGGGGCCGGGGAGCAGTTCTTC. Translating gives CASSSPETGAGEQFF.

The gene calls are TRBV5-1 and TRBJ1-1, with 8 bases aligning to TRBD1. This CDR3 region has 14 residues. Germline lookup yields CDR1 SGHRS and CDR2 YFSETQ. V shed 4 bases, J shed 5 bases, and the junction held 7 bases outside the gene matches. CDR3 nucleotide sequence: TGCGCCAGCAGCGCAACGACAGGGGTTACTGAAGCTTTCTTT. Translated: CASSATTGVTEAFF.

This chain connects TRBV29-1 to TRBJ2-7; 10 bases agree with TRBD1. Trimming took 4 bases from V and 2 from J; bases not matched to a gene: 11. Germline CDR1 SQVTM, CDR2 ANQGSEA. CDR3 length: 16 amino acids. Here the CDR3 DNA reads TGCAGCGTTGGGGATTGGGGCGGGACAGGGGCCTACGAGCAGTACTTC. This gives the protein CSVGDWGGTGAYEQYF.